The text below deals with one TCR beta chain. The sample belongs to a study of T cell changes during pregnancy in multiple sclerosis. Germline V lookup: CDR1 SGHRS, CDR2 YFSETQ. The V segment lost 3 bases and the J segment 5 bases; nucleotides outside the gene matches: 6. This CDR3 region has 15 residues. The repertoire was sequenced with immunoSEQ multiplex PCR; TCRdb's copy has only in-frame clones and lacks some. The table records around 100,000 clones, 85% to 95% of them present only once. The clonotype was recovered from a female donor with multiple sclerosis, enrolled in a pregnancy study. The J gene is TRBJ2-2, the V gene TRBV5-1; 8 bases fit TRBD1. Material: peripheral blood, obtained after pregnancy. CDR3 region: CASSWQGAGTGELFF. CDR3 nucleotide sequence: TGCGCCAGCAGCTGGCAGGGGGCAGGGACCGGGGAGCTGTTTTTT.